Sequencing of this TCR beta chain was carried out in a study of blood T cell repertoires in COVID-19. Study details: Material from acute and convalescent COVID-19 was sourced from the United States, Italy and Spain. Nucleic acid was either cDNA or gDNA, and it came from T cells, B-cell-depleted T cells, or PBMCs.

In the original processing: How many nucleated cells were present was estimated from reference gene primer amplification. The data were produced by immunoSEQ multiplex PCR, yet TCRdb's version contains in-frame clones alone and is incomplete. That table furnishes V, J and clone size, whereas the DNA furnished D and trimming. The sample comprises 140,000 to 150,000 clones, about 80% of which are singletons, and 3.5% rests with the top ten. Germline-derived CDR1 and CDR2 are WSHSY and SAAADI. The length of the CDR3 is 14 residues. V lost 8 bases to trimming and J lost 5 bases; unmatched junction nucleotides: 5.

The V call is TRBV10-2, the J call TRBJ2-7; 14 bases fit TRBD2. The sample taken for sequencing was peripheral blood. The TCR was taken from a man aged 70 or older who had recovered from COVID-19. The DNA for the CDR3 is TGCGCCAGCGCCGGACTAGCGGGAGGTGACGAGCAGTACTTC. Translating it yields CASAGLAGGDEQYF.